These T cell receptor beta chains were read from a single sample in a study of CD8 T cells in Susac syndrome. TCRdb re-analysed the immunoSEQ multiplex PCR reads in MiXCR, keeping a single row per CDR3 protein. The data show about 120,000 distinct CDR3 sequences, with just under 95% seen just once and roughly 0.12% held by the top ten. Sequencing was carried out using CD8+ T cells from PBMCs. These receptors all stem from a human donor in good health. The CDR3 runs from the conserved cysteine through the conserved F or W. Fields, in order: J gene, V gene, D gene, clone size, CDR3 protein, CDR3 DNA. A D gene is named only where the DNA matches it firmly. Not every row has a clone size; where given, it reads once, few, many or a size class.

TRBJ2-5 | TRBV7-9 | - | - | CASSLGLETQYF | TGTGCCAGCAGCTTAGGTCTGGAGACCCAGTACTTC
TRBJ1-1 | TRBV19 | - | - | CASSELRMNTEAFF | TGTGCCAGTAGCGAACTGAGGATGAACACTGAAGCTTTCTTT
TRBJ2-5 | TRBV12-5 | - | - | CASGLGLKAEGETQYF | TGTGCTAGTGGTTTGGGGCTTAAGGCAGAGGGGGAGACCCAGTACTTC
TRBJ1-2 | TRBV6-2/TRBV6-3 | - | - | CASRTSAYYGYTF | TGTGCCAGCAGAACTTCAGCGTACTATGGCTACACCTTC
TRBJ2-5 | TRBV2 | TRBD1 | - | CASTGTGVRETQYF | TGTGCCAGCACTGGGACAGGGGTAAGGGAGACCCAGTACTTC
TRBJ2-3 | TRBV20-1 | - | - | CSARDADTQYF | TGCAGTGCTAGAGACGCGGATACGCAGTATTTT
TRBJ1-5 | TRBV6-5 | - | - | CASARVGVHQPQHF | TGTGCCAGCGCCAGGGTGGGGGTCCATCAGCCCCAGCATTTT
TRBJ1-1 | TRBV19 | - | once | CASRVPGEMNTEAFF | TGTGCCAGTAGGGTTCCGGGGGAGATGAACACTGAAGCTTTCTTT
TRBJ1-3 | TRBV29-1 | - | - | CSVRVTGNTIYF | TGCAGCGTGAGGGTTACTGGAAACACCATATATTTT
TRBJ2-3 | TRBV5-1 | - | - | CASSLQAGAPEATQYF | TGCGCCAGCAGCTTGCAGGCAGGGGCCCCCGAAGCTACGCAGTATTTT
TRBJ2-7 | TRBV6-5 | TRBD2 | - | CASSYSYLAGNYGQYF | TGTGCCAGCAGTTACTCGTACCTAGCGGGGAATTACGGGCAGTACTTC
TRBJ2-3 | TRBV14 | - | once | CASSGGLADTQYF | TGTGCCAGCAGCGGTGGGCTAGCAGATACGCAGTATTTT
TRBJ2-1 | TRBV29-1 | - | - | CSGLTGYNEQFF | TGCAGCGGACTGACGGGGTACAATGAGCAGTTCTTC
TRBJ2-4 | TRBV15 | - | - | CATSRGDDKNIQYF | TGTGCCACCAGCAGAGGGGACGACAAAAACATTCAGTACTTC
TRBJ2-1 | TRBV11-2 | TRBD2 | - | CASSSSGTSGSSYNEQFF | TGTGCCAGCAGCTCCTCCGGGACTAGCGGGAGCTCCTACAATGAGCAGTTCTTC
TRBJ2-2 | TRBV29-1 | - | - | CSVLPVSTGELFF | TGCAGCGTTCTGCCGGTTAGCACCGGGGAGCTGTTTTTT
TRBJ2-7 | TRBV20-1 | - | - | CRFGTEYEQYF | TGCAGGTTCGGGACGGAATACGAGCAGTACTTC
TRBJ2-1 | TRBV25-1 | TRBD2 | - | CASSDRQRGPHNEQFF | TGTGCCAGCAGTGACAGGCAGCGGGGGCCCCACAATGAGCAGTTCTTC
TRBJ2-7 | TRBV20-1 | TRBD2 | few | CSADLAGALDYEQYF | TGCAGTGCTGACCTAGCGGGAGCTTTGGACTACGAGCAGTACTTC
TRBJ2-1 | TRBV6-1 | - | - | CASSDWRGGEQFF | TGTGCCAGCAGTGACTGGCGGGGTGGGGAGCAGTTCTTC
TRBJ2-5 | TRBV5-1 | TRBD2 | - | CASGRALRETQYF | TGCGCCAGCGGGAGGGCCTTGCGGGAGACCCAGTACTTC
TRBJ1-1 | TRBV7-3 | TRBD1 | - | CASSFGDRDTEAFF | TGTGCCAGCAGCTTTGGGGACAGGGATACTGAAGCTTTCTTT
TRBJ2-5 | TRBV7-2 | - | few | CASSKNGETQYF | TGTGCCAGCAGCAAGAATGGAGAGACCCAGTACTTC
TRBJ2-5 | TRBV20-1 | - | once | CSAWTAQETQYF | TGCAGTGCTTGGACAGCGCAAGAGACCCAGTACTTC
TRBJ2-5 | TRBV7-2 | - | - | CASSLAIRLQETQYF | TGTGCCAGCAGCTTAGCTATCAGGCTCCAAGAGACCCAGTACTTC
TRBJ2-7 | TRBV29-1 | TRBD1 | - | CSVGGTGSSYEQYF | TGCAGCGTTGGGGGGACAGGGAGCTCCTACGAGCAGTACTTC
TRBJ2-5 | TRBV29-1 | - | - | CSVASLETQYF | TGCAGCGTCGCTAGCTTAGAGACCCAGTACTTC
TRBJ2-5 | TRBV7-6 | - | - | CASSLAGKETQYF | TGTGCCAGCAGCTTAGCAGGGAAGGAGACCCAGTACTTC
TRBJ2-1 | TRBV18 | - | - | CASSQGNEQFF | TGTGCCAGCTCACAGGGAAATGAGCAGTTCTTC
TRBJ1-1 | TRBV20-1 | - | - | CSARDLEAFF | TGCAGTGCTAGGGACCTCGAAGCTTTCTTT
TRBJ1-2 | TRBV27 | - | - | CASSLGADFYGYTF | TGTGCCAGCAGTCTCGGGGCCGACTTCTATGGCTACACCTTC
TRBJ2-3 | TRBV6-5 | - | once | CASSYLRGASTDTQYF | TGTGCCAGCAGTTATCTCCGGGGAGCTAGCACAGATACGCAGTATTTT
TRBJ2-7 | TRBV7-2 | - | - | CASSARLGSYEQYF | TGTGCCAGCAGCGCGCGACTCGGCTCCTACGAGCAGTACTTC
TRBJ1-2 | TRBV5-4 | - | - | CASSLDGGPNYGYTF | TGTGCCAGCAGCTTGGACGGGGGACCTAACTATGGCTACACCTTC
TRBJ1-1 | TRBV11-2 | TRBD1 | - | CASSFQGARTEAFF | TGTGCCAGCAGCTTCCAGGGGGCTCGGACTGAAGCTTTCTTT
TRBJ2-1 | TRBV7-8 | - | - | CASSDSGRDLSEQFF | TGTGCCAGCAGCGATAGCGGCAGAGATTTGAGTGAGCAGTTCTTC
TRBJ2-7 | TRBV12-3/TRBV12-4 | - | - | CASSLQGGNYYEQYF | TGTGCCAGCAGCCTACAGGGGGGGAACTACTACGAGCAGTACTTC
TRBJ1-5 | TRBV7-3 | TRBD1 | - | CASSQTGGNQPQHF | TGTGCCAGCAGCCAGACAGGGGGTAATCAGCCCCAGCATTTT
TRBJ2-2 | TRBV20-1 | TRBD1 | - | CSAERTGGSGELFF | TGCAGTGCTGAACGGACAGGGGGCAGCGGGGAGCTGTTTTTT
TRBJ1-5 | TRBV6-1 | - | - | CASLKLGQLLGNQPQHF | TGTGCCAGCCTTAAGCTTGGGCAGCTTCTAGGCAATCAGCCCCAGCATTTT
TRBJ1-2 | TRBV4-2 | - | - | CASSSPGYGYTF | TGTGCCAGCAGTTCCCCGGGCTATGGCTACACCTTC
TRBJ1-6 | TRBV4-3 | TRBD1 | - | CASSQGLTGTVNSPLHF | TGCGCCAGCAGCCAAGGTCTTACCGGGACAGTGAATTCACCCCTCCACTTT
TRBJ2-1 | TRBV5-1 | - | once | CASSSGTPGANEQFF | TGCGCCAGCAGCTCCGGGACCCCGGGGGCCAATGAGCAGTTCTTC
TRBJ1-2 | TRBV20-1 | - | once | CSARVQGLGYTF | TGCAGTGCTAGAGTGCAGGGTCTTGGCTACACCTTC
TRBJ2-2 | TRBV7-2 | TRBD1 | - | CASSYTGTGNTGELFF | TGTGCCAGCAGCTATACCGGGACAGGGAACACCGGGGAGCTGTTTTTT
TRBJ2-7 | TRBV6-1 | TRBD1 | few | CASSEGTGDEQYF | TGTGCCAGCAGTGAAGGTACAGGGGACGAGCAGTACTTC
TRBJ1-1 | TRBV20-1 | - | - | CSARDPDKSRNEAFF | TGCAGTGCTAGAGATCCGGACAAATCGAGAAATGAAGCTTTCTTT
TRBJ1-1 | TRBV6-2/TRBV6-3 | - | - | CASSSVQTTEAFF | TGTGCCAGCAGTTCGGTCCAGACCACTGAAGCTTTCTTT
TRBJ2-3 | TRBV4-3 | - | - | CASSQVRSSRTDTQYF | TGCGCCAGCAGCCAAGTTAGATCGAGTCGGACAGATACGCAGTATTTT
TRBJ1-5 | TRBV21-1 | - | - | CASRESQTGGNQPQHF | TGTGCCAGCAGAGAATCGCAGACAGGGGGCAATCAGCCCCAGCATTTT
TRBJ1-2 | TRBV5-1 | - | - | CASSLGPERGYGYTF | TGCGCCAGCAGCCTGGGACCAGAGCGGGGCTATGGCTACACCTTC
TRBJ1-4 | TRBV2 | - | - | CASSVFQGTGEKLFF | TGTGCCAGCAGTGTATTCCAGGGGACGGGTGAAAAACTGTTTTTT
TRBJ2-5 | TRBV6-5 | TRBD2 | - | CASSSLWGTSTMEKTQYF | TGTGCCAGCAGTTCACTATGGGGGACTAGCACCATGGAGAAGACCCAGTACTTC
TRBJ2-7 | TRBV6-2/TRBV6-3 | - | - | CASSPLRTGTYEQYF | TGTGCCAGCAGTCCCCTTCGCACAGGGACCTACGAGCAGTACTTC
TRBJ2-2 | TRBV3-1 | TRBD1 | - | CASSLPYRDRGFLTGELFF | TGTGCCAGCAGCCTCCCCTACCGGGACAGGGGATTCCTCACCGGGGAGCTGTTTTTT
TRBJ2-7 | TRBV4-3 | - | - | CASSQDRVTEQYF | TGCGCCAGCAGCCAAGATAGGGTCACCGAGCAGTACTTC
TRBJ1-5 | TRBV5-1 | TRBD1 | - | CASSPDGTDNQPQHF | TGCGCCAGCAGCCCAGACGGGACAGACAATCAGCCCCAGCATTTT
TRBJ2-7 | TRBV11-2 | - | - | CASSLRSGAYEQYF | TGTGCCAGCAGCTTACGGTCCGGGGCCTACGAGCAGTACTTC